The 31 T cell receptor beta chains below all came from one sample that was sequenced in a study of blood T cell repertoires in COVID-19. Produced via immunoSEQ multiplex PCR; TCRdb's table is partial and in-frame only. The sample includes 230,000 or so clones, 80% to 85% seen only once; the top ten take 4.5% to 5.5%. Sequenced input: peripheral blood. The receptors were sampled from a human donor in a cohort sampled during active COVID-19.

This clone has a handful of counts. The CDR3 loop is CAISEGWDRNTEAFF. In nucleotides, the CDR3 is TGTGCCATCAGTGAAGGGTGGGACAGGAACACTGAAGCTTTCTTT. The rearrangement links TRBV10-3 to TRBJ1-1; 7 bases map to TRBD1. The junction had 5 bases not matched to a gene; V was cut back by 3 bases and J by 1 base. CDR3 size: 15 residues. The germline V gene has CDR1 ENHRY and CDR2 SYGVKD.

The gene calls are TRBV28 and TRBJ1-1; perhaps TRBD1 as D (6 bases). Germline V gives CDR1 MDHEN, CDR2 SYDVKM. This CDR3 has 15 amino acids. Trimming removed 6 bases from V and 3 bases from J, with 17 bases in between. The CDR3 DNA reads TGTGCCAGCAGAATCAGGGGTGGAAGGGACACTGAAGCTTTCTTT. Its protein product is CASRIRGGRDTEAFF.

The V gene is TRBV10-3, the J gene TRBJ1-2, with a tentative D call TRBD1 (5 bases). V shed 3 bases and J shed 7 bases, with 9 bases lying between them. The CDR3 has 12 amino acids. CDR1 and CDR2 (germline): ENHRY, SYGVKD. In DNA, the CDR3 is TGTGCCATCAGTGAAAGTGGGGCTGGCTACACCTTC. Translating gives CAISESGAGYTF.

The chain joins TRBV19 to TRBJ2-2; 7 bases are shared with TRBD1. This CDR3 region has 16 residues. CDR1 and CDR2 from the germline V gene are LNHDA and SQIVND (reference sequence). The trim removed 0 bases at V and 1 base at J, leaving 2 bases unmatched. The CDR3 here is CASSIERQGNTGELFF. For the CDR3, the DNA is TGTGCCAGTAGTATAGAACGACAGGGGAACACCGGGGAGCTGTTTTTT.

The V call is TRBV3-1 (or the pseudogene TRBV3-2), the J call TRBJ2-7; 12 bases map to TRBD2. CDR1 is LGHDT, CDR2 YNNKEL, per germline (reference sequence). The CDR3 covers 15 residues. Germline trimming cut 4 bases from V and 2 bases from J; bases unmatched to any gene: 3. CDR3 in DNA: TGTGCCAGCAGCCCTACTAGCGGGAGGCCCTACGAGCAGTACTTC. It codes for CASSPTSGRPYEQYF.

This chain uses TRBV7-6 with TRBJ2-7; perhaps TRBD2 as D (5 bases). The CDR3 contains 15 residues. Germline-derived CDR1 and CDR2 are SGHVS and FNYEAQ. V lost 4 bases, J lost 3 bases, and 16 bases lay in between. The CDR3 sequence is CASSSELGRHYEQYF. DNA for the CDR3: TGTGCCAGCAGCTCAGAACTAGGGAGACACTACGAGCAGTACTTC.

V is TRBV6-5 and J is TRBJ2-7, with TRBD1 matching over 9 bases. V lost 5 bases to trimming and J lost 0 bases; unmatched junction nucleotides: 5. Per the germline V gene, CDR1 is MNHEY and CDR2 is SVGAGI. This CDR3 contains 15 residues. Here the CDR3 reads CASSIETGGSYEQYF. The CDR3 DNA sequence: TGTGCCAGCAGTATAGAGACAGGGGGCTCCTACGAGCAGTACTTC.

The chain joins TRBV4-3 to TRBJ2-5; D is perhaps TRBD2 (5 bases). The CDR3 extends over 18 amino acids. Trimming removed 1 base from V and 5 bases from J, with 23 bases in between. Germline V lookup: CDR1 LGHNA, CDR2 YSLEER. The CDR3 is CASSQGARTGGMGETQYF. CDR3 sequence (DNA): TGCGCCAGCAGCCAAGGGGCCCGGACTGGCGGTATGGGGGAGACCCAGTACTTC.

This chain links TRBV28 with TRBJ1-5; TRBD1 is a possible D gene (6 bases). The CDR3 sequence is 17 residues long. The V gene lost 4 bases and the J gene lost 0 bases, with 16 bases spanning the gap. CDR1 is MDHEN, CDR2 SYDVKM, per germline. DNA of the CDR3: TGTGCCAGCAGTTGGTACAGGGCCCCCAATAGCAATCAGCCCCAGCATTTT. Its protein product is CASSWYRAPNSNQPQHF.

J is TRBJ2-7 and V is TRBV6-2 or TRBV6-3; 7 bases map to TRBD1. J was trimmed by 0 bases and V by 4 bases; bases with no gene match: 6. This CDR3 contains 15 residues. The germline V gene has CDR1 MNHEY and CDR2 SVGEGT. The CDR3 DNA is TGTGCCAGCAGTTCCCGACAGGGAACCTCCTACGAGCAGTACTTC. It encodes CASSSRQGTSYEQYF.

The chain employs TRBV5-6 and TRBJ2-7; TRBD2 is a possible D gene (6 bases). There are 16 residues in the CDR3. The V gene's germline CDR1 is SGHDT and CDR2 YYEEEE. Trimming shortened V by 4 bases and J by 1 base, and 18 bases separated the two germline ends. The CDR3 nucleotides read TGTGCCAGCAGCACCGGGATAGTCGGAGGGTCCTACGAGCAGTACTTC. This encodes CASSTGIVGGSYEQYF.

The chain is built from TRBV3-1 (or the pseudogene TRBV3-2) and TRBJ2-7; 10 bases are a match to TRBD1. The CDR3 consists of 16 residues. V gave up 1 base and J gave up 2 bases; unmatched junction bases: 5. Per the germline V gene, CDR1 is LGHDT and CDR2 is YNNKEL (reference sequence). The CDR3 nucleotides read TGTGCCAGCAGCCAAGTTGGGGGACAGGGGCCCTACGAGCAGTACTTC. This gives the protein CASSQVGGQGPYEQYF.

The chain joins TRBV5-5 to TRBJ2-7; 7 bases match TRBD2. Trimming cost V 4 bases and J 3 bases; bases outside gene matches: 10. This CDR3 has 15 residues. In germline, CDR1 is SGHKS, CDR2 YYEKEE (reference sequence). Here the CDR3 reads CASSITGRIFYEQYF. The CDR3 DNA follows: TGTGCCAGCAGCATAACCGGGAGGATATTCTACGAGCAGTACTTC.

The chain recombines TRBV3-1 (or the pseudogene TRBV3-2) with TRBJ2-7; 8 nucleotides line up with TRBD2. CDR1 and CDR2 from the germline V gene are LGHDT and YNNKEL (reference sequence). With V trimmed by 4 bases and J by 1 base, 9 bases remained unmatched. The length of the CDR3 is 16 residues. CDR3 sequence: CASSRQGTSPSYEQYF. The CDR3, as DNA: TGTGCCAGCAGCCGTCAAGGGACTAGTCCTTCCTACGAGCAGTACTTC.

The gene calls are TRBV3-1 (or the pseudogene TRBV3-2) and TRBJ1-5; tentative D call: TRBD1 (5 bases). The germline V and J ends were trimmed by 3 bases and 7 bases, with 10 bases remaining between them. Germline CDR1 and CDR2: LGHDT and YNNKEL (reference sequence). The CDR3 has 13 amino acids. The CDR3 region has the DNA TGTGCCAGCAGCCATGCCCCAGGGCAGCCCCAGCATTTT. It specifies CASSHAPGQPQHF.

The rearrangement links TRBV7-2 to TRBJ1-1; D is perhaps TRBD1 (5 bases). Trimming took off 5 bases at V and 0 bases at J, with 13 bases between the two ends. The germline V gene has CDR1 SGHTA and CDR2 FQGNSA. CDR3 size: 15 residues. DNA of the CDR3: TGTGCCAGCAGCCTCGCCCAGGGTATGAACACTGAAGCTTTCTTT. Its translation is CASSLAQGMNTEAFF. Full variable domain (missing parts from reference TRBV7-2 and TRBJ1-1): GAGVSQSPSNKVTEKGKDVELRCDPISGHTALYWYRQSLGQGLEFLIYFQGNSAPDKSGLPSDRFSAERTGGSVSTLTIQRTQQEDSAVYLCASSLAQGMNTEAFFGQGTRLTVV.

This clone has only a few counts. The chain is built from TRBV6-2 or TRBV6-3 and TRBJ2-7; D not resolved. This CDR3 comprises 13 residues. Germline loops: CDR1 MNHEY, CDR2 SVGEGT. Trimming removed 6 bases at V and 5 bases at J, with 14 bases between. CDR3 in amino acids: CASSPQLLDEQYF. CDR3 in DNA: TGTGCCAGCAGCCCACAGCTTTTGGACGAGCAGTACTTC.

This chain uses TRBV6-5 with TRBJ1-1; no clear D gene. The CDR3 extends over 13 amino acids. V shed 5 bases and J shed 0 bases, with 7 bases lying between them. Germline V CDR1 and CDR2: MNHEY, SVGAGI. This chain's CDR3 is CASSTGLNTEAFF. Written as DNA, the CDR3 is TGTGCCAGCAGTACCGGGTTGAACACTGAAGCTTTCTTT.

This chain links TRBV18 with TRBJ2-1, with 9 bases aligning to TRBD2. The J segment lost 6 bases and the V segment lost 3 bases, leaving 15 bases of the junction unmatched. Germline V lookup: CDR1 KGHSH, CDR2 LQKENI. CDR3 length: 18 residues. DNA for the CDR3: TGTGCCAGCTCACCGACCGGTAGCGGGAGTAAGAGGATCAATGAGCAGTTCTTC. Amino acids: CASSPTGSGSKRINEQFF.

The CDR3 DNA sequence: TGCGCCAGCAGTGTCGGGACTAGCGGGAGGGGCCCTCAAGAGACCCAGTACTTC. It yields the protein CASSVGTSGRGPQETQYF. The V call is TRBV10-2, the J call TRBJ2-5; TRBD2 matches 16 bases. The CDR3 extends over 18 amino acids. Germline V CDR1 and CDR2: WSHSY, SAAADI. Trimming removed 4 bases from V and 2 bases from J; junction bases left unmatched: 7.

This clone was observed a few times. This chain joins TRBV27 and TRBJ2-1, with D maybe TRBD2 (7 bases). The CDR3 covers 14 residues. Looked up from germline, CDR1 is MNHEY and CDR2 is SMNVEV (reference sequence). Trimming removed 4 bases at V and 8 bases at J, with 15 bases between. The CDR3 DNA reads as TGTGCCAGCAGTTCGAGGGGGGGGGGAGATGAGCAGTTCTTC. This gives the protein CASSSRGGGDEQFF.

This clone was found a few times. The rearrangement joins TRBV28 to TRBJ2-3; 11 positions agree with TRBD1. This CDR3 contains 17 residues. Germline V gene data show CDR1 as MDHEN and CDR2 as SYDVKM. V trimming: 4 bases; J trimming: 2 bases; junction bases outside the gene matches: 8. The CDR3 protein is CASSSTRTGGFTDTQYF. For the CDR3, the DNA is TGTGCCAGCAGTTCAACTCGGACAGGGGGCTTCACAGATACGCAGTATTTT.

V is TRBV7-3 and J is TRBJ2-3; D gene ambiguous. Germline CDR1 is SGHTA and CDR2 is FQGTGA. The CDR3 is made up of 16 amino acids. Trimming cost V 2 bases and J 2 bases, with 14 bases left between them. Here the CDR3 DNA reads TGTGCCAGCAGCTTACGGTCCCCCCGATACACAGATACGCAGTATTTT. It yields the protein CASSLRSPRYTDTQYF.

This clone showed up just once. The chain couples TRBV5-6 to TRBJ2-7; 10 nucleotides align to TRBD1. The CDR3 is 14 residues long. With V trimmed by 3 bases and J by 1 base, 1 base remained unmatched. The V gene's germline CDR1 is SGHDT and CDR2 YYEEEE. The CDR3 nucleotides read TGTGCCAGCAGCTGGGGACAGGGGTCCTACGAGCAGTACTTC. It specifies CASSWGQGSYEQYF.

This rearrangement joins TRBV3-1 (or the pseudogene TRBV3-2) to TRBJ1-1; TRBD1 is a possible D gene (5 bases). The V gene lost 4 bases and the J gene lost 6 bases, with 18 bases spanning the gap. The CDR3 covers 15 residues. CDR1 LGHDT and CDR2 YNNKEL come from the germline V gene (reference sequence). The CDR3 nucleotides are TGTGCCAGCAGCCTAAAGGGACCTTGGAGGGCTGAAGCTTTCTTT. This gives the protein CASSLKGPWRAEAFF.

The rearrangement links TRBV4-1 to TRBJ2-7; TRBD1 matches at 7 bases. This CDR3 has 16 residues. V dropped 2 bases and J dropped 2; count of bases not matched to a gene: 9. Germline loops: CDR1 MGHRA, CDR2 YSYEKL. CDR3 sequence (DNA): TGCGCCAGCAGCCAATATATCACGGGACAGCCCTACGAGCAGTACTTC. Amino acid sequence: CASSQYITGQPYEQYF.

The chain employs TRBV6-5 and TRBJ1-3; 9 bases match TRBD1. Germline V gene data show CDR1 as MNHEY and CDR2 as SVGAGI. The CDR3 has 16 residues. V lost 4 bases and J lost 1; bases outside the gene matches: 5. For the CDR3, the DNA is TGTGCCAGCAGTTCGTGGACAGGGGCTTCTGGAAACACCATATATTTT. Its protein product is CASSSWTGASGNTIYF.

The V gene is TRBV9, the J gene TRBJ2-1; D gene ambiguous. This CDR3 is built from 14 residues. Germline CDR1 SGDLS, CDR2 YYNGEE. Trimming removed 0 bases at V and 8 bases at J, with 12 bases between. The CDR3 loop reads CASSVDHLRDEQFF. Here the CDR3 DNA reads TGTGCCAGCAGCGTAGACCACCTACGAGATGAGCAGTTCTTC. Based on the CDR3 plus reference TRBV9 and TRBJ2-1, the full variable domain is DSGVTQTPKHLITATGQRVTLRCSPRSGDLSVYWYQQSLDQGLQFLIQYYNGEERAKGNILERFSAQQFPDLHSELNLSSLELGDSALYFCASSVDHLRDEQFFGPGTRLTVL.

CDR3 residues: CASRLNSGRASPLHF. CDR3 DNA sequence: TGTGCCAGCAGGTTAAACTCCGGGAGGGCTTCACCCCTCCACTTT. V and J are TRBV28 and TRBJ1-6; no definite D call. The CDR3 has 15 residues. Germline V gene lookup returns CDR1 MDHEN and CDR2 SYDVKM. Trimming pared 6 bases from V and 9 bases from J, leaving 18 bases between. The full variable domain, completed using reference TRBV28 and TRBJ1-6, is DVKVTQSSRYLVKRTGEKVFLECVQDMDHENMFWYRQDPGLGLRLIYFSYDVKMKEKGDIPEGYSVSREKKERFSLILESASTNQTSMYLCASRLNSGRASPLHFGNGTRLTVT.

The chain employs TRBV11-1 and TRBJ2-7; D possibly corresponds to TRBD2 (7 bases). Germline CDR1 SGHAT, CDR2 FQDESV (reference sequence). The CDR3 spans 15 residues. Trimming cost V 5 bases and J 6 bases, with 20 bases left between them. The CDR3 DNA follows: TGTGCCAGCAGCAACCCAGGGGCGCGGGAGTTCGAGCAGTACTTC. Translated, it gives CASSNPGAREFEQYF.

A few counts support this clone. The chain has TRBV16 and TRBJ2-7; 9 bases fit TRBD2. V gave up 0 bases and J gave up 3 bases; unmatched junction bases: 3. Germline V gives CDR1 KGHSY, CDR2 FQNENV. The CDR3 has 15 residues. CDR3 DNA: TGTGCCAGCAGCCAATCGGCTAGCGGGGTCTACGAGCAGTACTTC. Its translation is CASSQSASGVYEQYF. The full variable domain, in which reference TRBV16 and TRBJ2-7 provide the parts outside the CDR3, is GEEVAQTPKHLVRGEGQKAKLYCAPIKGHSYVFWYQQVLKNEFKFLISFQNENVFDETGMPKERFSAKCLPNSPCSLEIQATKLEDSAVYFCASSQSASGVYEQYFGPGTRLTVT.